These T cell receptor beta chains were read from a single sample in a study of shared clonotypes between healthy human individuals. Libraries were prepared by immunoSEQ multiplex PCR; TCRdb keeps only in-frame clonotypes and omits some of them. Of some 2 million clones listed, approximately 95% are singletons. Source material: naive CD8+ T cells sorted from blood. These TCRs come from a man aged 18 to 35 in good health. The CDR3 runs from the conserved cysteine through the conserved F or W. D genes are given only for firm matches. Expanded clones get a size class; other rows say once, few or many, or leave the size out.

CDR3 protein: CASRTGTENTEAFF; CDR3 DNA: TGCGCCAGCAGAACCGGGACAGAGAACACTGAAGCTTTCTTT; J gene: TRBJ1-1; clone size: .; V gene: TRBV5-1; D gene: TRBD1
CDR3 protein: CAWNSVGLNTEAFF; CDR3 DNA: TGTGCCTGGAACTCGGTCGGATTGAACACTGAAGCTTTCTTT; J gene: TRBJ1-1; clone size: .; V gene: TRBV30; D gene: .
CDR3 protein: CASSQTRAGEQFF; CDR3 DNA: TGCGCCAGCAGCCAAACCCGGGCCGGTGAGCAGTTCTTC; J gene: TRBJ2-1; clone size: .; V gene: TRBV4-3; D gene: .
CDR3 protein: CASSNPVTGLRTLEQYF; CDR3 DNA: TGTGCCAGCAGCAATCCGGTTACAGGGCTGCGTACCCTCGAGCAGTACTTC; J gene: TRBJ2-7; clone size: .; V gene: TRBV2; D gene: .
CDR3 protein: CASSLGTGNNQPQHF; CDR3 DNA: TGTGCCAGCAGCCTCGGGACAGGTAACAATCAGCCCCAGCATTTT; J gene: TRBJ1-5; clone size: .; V gene: TRBV5-6; D gene: TRBD1
CDR3 protein: CASSLAGTPPGELFF; CDR3 DNA: TGTGCCAGCAGCTTAGCGGGAACACCCCCCGGGGAGCTGTTTTTT; J gene: TRBJ2-2; clone size: .; V gene: TRBV7-9; D gene: .
CDR3 protein: CASSRSGTGGDEQYF; CDR3 DNA: TGTGCCAGCAGCCGATCCGGGACAGGGGGCGACGAGCAGTACTTC; J gene: TRBJ2-7; clone size: once; V gene: TRBV16; D gene: TRBD1
CDR3 protein: CASRDPGQLYNSPLHF; CDR3 DNA: TGTGCCAGCAGGGATCCGGGACAGCTCTATAATTCACCCCTCCACTTT; J gene: TRBJ1-6; clone size: .; V gene: TRBV28; D gene: TRBD1
CDR3 protein: CASSRSPGLLSYEQYF; CDR3 DNA: TGTGCCAGCAGCCGCTCCCCGGGACTTCTCTCCTACGAGCAGTACTTC; J gene: TRBJ2-7; clone size: .; V gene: TRBV5-6; D gene: .
CDR3 protein: CASSEGGPLFTGELFF; CDR3 DNA: TGTGCCAGCAGTGAGGGGGGGCCTTTGTTTACCGGGGAGCTGTTTTTT; J gene: TRBJ2-2; clone size: .; V gene: TRBV25-1; D gene: .
CDR3 protein: CASSPSAGEVGSPLHF; CDR3 DNA: TGTGCCAGCAGTCCTTCGGCAGGGGAGGTAGGCTCACCCCTCCACTTT; J gene: TRBJ1-6; clone size: .; V gene: TRBV27; D gene: .
CDR3 protein: CSVGGTGELFF; CDR3 DNA: TGCAGCGTTGGGGGTACCGGGGAGCTGTTTTTT; J gene: TRBJ2-2; clone size: .; V gene: TRBV29-1; D gene: .
CDR3 protein: CASSFQGPDGYTF; CDR3 DNA: TGCGCCAGCAGCTTTCAGGGTCCCGATGGCTACACCTTC; J gene: TRBJ1-2; clone size: .; V gene: TRBV5-1; D gene: .
CDR3 protein: CASSLRGTGENTEAFF; CDR3 DNA: TGTGCCAGCAGTTTGAGGGGAACAGGAGAGAACACTGAAGCTTTCTTT; J gene: TRBJ1-1; clone size: .; V gene: TRBV28; D gene: .
CDR3 protein: CASSPDRGPGTEAFF; CDR3 DNA: TGCGCCAGCAGCCCCGATCGGGGGCCAGGCACTGAAGCTTTCTTT; J gene: TRBJ1-1; clone size: .; V gene: TRBV4-1; D gene: .
CDR3 protein: CASSLEVEANNEQFF; CDR3 DNA: TGTGCTAGCAGCTTAGAGGTAGAGGCGAACAATGAGCAGTTCTTC; J gene: TRBJ2-1; clone size: once; V gene: TRBV7-7; D gene: .
CDR3 protein: CAWSAGTGEGTEAFF; CDR3 DNA: TGTGCCTGGAGTGCCGGGACAGGGGAAGGCACTGAAGCTTTCTTT; J gene: TRBJ1-1; clone size: .; V gene: TRBV30; D gene: TRBD1
CDR3 protein: CASSLLGGLSSYNEQFF; CDR3 DNA: TGTGCCAGCAGCTTATTGGGGGGGTTGAGCTCCTACAATGAGCAGTTCTTC; J gene: TRBJ2-1; clone size: .; V gene: TRBV7-3; D gene: TRBD2
CDR3 protein: CASSITTGVGNEQFF; CDR3 DNA: TGTGCCAGTAGTATCACGACAGGGGTTGGCAATGAGCAGTTCTTC; J gene: TRBJ2-1; clone size: .; V gene: TRBV19; D gene: TRBD1
CDR3 protein: CSAEGDTYEQYF; CDR3 DNA: TGCAGCGCCGAGGGGGACACCTACGAGCAGTACTTC; J gene: TRBJ2-7; clone size: .; V gene: TRBV29-1; D gene: .
CDR3 protein: CASSLRHPVETQYF; CDR3 DNA: TGCGCCAGCAGCTTGCGACATCCCGTGGAGACCCAGTACTTC; J gene: TRBJ2-5; clone size: .; V gene: TRBV4-1; D gene: .
CDR3 protein: CASSFPRGQGDYGYTF; CDR3 DNA: TGTGCCAGCAGCTTCCCTCGGGGACAGGGCGACTATGGCTACACCTTC; J gene: TRBJ1-2; clone size: .; V gene: TRBV7-9; D gene: TRBD1
CDR3 protein: CASSGLAGHSEQFF; CDR3 DNA: TGTGCCAGCAGTGGACTAGCGGGTCACTCTGAGCAGTTCTTC; J gene: TRBJ2-1; clone size: .; V gene: TRBV25-1; D gene: TRBD2
CDR3 protein: CASSFGLAYEQYF; CDR3 DNA: TGTGCCAGCAGCTTCGGCCTAGCCTACGAGCAGTACTTC; J gene: TRBJ2-7; clone size: .; V gene: TRBV7-8; D gene: .
CDR3 protein: CASSLYTTEAFF; CDR3 DNA: TGTGCCAGCAGCTTGTACACAACTGAAGCTTTCTTT; J gene: TRBJ1-1; clone size: .; V gene: TRBV5-6; D gene: .
CDR3 protein: CASRLRGSTEAFF; CDR3 DNA: TGTGCCAGCAGGTTAAGAGGGTCCACTGAAGCTTTCTTT; J gene: TRBJ1-1; clone size: .; V gene: TRBV5-6; D gene: .
CDR3 protein: CASTLAGADEQFF; CDR3 DNA: TGTGCCAGCACCCTAGCCGGCGCGGATGAGCAGTTCTTC; J gene: TRBJ2-1; clone size: .; V gene: TRBV28; D gene: .
CDR3 protein: CAWSVAAVDEQFF; CDR3 DNA: TGTGCCTGGAGTGTGGCAGCGGTGGATGAGCAGTTCTTC; J gene: TRBJ2-1; clone size: once; V gene: TRBV30; D gene: .
CDR3 protein: CASSEAGPSTAFF; CDR3 DNA: TGTGCCAGCAGTGAAGCGGGTCCCTCAACGGCTTTCTTT; J gene: TRBJ1-1; clone size: .; V gene: TRBV6-1; D gene: .
CDR3 protein: CASSEVNPGNTIYF; CDR3 DNA: TGTGCCAGCAGCGAGGTTAATCCTGGAAACACCATATATTTT; J gene: TRBJ1-3; clone size: .; V gene: TRBV7-9; D gene: .
CDR3 protein: CASSTQGALVSTGELFF; CDR3 DNA: TGTGCCAGCAGCACGCAAGGGGCTCTCGTCAGCACCGGGGAGCTGTTTTTT; J gene: TRBJ2-2; clone size: once; V gene: TRBV13; D gene: .
CDR3 protein: CASSIDSGGETQYF; CDR3 DNA: TGTGCCAGTAGTATAGACTCAGGGGGCGAGACCCAGTACTTC; J gene: TRBJ2-5; clone size: .; V gene: TRBV19; D gene: TRBD1
CDR3 protein: CASSPGGAGYSYEQYF; CDR3 DNA: TGTGCCAGCAGCCCCGGCGGGGCAGGGTACTCCTACGAGCAGTACTTC; J gene: TRBJ2-7; clone size: .; V gene: TRBV13; D gene: .
CDR3 protein: CASSVGRAYYGYTF; CDR3 DNA: TGTGCCAGCAGCGTAGGCAGGGCCTACTATGGCTACACCTTC; J gene: TRBJ1-2; clone size: .; V gene: TRBV9; D gene: .